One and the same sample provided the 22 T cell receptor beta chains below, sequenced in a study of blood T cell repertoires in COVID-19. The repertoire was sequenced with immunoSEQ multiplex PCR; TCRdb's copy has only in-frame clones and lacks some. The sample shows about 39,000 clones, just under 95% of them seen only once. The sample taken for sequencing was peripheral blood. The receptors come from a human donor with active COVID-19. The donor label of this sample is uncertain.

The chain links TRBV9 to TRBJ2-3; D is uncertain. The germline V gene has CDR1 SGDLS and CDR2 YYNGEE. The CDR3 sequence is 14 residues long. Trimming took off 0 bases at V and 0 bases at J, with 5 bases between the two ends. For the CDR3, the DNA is TGTGCCAGCAGCGTAGGTACTAGCACAGATACGCAGTATTTT. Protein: CASSVGTSTDTQYF.

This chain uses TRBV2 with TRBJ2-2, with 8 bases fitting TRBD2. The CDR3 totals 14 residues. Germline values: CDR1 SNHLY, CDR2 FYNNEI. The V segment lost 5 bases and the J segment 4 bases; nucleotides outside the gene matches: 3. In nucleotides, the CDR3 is TGTGCCAGCAGTAAGACTAGCGCCACCGGGGAGCTGTTTTTT. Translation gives CASSKTSATGELFF.

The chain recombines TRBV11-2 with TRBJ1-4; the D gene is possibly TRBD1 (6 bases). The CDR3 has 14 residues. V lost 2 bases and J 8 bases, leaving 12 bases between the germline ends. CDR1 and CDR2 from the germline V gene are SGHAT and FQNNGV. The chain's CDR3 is CASSLKGGGEKLFF. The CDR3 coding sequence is TGTGCCAGCAGCTTAAAAGGGGGTGGCGAAAAACTGTTTTTT. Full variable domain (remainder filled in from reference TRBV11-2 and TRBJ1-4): EAGVAQSPRYKIIEKRQSVAFWCNPISGHATLYWYQQILGQGPKLLIQFQNNGVVDDSQLPKDRFSAERLKGVDSTLKIQPAKLEDSAVYLCASSLKGGGEKLFFGSGTQLSVL.

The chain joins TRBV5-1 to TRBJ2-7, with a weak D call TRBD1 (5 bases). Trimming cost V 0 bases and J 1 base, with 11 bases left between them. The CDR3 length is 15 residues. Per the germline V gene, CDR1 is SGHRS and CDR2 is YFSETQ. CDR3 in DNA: TGCGCCAGCAGCTTGGCCCAGGGCCTATCCTACGAGCAGTACTTC. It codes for CASSLAQGLSYEQYF.

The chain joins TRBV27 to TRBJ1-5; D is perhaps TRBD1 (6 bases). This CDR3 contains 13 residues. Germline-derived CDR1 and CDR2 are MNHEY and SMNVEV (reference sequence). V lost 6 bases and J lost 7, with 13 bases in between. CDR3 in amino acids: CASREQGRQPQHF. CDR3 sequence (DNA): TGTGCCAGCAGAGAACAGGGACGGCAGCCCCAGCATTTT.

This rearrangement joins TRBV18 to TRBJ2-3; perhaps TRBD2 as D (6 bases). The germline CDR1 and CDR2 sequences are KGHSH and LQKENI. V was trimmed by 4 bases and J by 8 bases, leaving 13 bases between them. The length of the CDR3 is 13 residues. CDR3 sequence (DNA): TGTGCCAGCTCACGGGGAGGACTACCTACGCAGTATTTT. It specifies CASSRGGLPTQYF. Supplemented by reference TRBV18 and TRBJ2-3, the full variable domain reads NAGVMQNPRHLVRRRGQEARLRCSPMKGHSHVYWYRQLPEEGLKFMVYLQKENIIDESGMPKERFSAEFPKEGPSILRIQQVVRGDSAAYFCASSRGGLPTQYFGPGTRLTVL.

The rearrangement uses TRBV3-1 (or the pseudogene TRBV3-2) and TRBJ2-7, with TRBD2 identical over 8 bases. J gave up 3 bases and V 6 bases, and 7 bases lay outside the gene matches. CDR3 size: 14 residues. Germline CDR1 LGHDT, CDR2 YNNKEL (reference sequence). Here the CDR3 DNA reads TGTGCCAGCAGTCAATTAGCGGGGAACTACGAGCAGTACTTC. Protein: CASSQLAGNYEQYF.

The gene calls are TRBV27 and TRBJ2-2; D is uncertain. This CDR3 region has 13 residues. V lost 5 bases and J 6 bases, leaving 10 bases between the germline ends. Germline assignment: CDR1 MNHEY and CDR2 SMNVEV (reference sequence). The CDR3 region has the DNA TGTGCCAGCAGTCCCGTTATTTCCGGGGAGCTGTTTTTT. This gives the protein CASSPVISGELFF.

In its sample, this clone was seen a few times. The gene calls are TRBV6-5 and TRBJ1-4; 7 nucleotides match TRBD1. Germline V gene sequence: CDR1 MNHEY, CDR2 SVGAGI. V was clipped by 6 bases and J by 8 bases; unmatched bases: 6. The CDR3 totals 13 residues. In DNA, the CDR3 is TGTGCCAGCAGGGCGACAGGGATCGAAAAACTGTTTTTT. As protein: CASRATGIEKLFF.

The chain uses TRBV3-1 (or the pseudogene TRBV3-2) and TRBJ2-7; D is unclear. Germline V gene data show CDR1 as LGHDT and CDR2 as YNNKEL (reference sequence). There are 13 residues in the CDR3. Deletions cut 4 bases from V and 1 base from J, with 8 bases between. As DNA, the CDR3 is TGTGCCAGCAGCCCGGCCAGGTCCTACGAGCAGTACTTC. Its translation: CASSPARSYEQYF.

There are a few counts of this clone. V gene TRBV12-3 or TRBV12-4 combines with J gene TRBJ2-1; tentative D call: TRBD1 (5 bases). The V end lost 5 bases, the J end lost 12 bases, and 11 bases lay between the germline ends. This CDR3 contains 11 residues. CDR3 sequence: CASSPRVGQFF. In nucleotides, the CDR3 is TGTGCCAGCAGTCCCAGGGTGGGGCAGTTCTTC.

CDR3 loop: CASQETNPYSPLHF. DNA of the CDR3: TGTGCCAGCCAGGAAACCAACCCCTATTCACCCCTCCACTTT. The chain combines TRBV6-5 with TRBJ1-6, with unresolved D. The germline V and J ends were trimmed by 8 bases and 8 bases, with 16 bases remaining between them. Germline values: CDR1 MNHEY, CDR2 SVGAGI. The CDR3 length is 14 residues.

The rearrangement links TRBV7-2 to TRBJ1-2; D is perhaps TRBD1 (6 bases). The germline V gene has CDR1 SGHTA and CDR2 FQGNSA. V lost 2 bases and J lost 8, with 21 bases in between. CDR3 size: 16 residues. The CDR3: CASSLSLSGGGKGYTF. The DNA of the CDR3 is TGTGCCAGCAGCTTAAGTCTCTCGGGGGGCGGAAAAGGCTACACCTTC.

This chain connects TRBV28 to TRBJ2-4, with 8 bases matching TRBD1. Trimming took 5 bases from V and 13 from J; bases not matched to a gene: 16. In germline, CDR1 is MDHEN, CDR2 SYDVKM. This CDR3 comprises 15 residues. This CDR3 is CASSPQDRDRRLQYF. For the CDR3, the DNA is TGTGCCAGCAGTCCGCAAGACCGGGACAGGAGGTTACAGTACTTC.

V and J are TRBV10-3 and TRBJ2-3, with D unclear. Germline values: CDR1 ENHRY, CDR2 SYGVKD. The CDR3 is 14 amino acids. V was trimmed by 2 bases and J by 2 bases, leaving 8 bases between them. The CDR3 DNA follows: TGTGCCATCAGTGAGACTACCCTCACAGATACGCAGTATTTT. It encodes CAISETTLTDTQYF.

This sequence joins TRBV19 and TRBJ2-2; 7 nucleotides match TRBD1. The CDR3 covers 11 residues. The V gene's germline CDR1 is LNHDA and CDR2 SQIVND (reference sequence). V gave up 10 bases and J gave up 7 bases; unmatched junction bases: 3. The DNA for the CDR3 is TGTGCCACCCAGGGGGTCGGGGAGCTGTTTTTT. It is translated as CATQGVGELFF.

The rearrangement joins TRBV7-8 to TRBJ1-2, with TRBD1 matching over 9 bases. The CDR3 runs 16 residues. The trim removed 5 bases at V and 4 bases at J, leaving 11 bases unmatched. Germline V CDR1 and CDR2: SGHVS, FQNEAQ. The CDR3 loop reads CASSHRGREAPYGYTF. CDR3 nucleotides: TGTGCCAGCAGCCACAGGGGGCGAGAGGCCCCCTATGGCTACACCTTC.

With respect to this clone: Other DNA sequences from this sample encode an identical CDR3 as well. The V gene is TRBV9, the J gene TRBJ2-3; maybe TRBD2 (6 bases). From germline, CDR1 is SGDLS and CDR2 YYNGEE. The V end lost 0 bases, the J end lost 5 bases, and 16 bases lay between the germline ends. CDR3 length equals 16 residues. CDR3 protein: CASSVVGGGAKDTQYF. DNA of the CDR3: TGTGCCAGCAGCGTAGTTGGCGGAGGGGCAAAAGATACGCAGTATTTT.

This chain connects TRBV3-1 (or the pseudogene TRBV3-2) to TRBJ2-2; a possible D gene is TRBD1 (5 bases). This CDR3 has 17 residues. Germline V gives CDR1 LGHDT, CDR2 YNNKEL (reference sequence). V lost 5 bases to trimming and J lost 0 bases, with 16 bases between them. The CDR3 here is CASSTPWGRANTGELFF. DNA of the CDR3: TGTGCCAGCAGCACCCCCTGGGGCAGGGCGAACACCGGGGAGCTGTTTTTT.

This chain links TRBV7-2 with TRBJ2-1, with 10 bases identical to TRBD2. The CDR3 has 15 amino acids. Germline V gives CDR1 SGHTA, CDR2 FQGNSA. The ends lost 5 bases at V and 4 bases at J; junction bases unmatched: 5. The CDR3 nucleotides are TGTGCCAGCAGCCCTAGCGGGAGAGTATACAATGAGCAGTTCTTC. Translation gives CASSPSGRVYNEQFF. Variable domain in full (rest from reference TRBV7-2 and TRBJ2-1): GAGVSQSPSNKVTEKGKDVELRCDPISGHTALYWYRQSLGQGLEFLIYFQGNSAPDKSGLPSDRFSAERTGGSVSTLTIQRTQQEDSAVYLCASSPSGRVYNEQFFGPGTRLTVL.

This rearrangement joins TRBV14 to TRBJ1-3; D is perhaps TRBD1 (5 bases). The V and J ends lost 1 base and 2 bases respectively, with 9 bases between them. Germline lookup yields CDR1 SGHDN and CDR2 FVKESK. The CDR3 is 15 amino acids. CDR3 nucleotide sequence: TGTGCCAGCAGCCAAGTTAGGGGTACTGGAAACACCATATATTTT. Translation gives CASSQVRGTGNTIYF.

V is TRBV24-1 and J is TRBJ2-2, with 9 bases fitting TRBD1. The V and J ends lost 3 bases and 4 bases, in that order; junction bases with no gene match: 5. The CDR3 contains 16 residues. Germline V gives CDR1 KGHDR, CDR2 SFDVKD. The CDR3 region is CATSDRDRAVTGELFF. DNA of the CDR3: TGTGCCACCAGTGATCGGGACAGGGCGGTCACCGGGGAGCTGTTTTTT.